The clone carrying this T cell receptor beta chain occurred once. Its antigen is undetermined. Using immunoSEQ multiplex PCR, the repertoire was profiled, and TCRdb retains in-frame clones only, with some absent. Of around 92,000 clones detected, about 84% appear once; the ten largest clones hold 1.4%. V dropped 3 bases and J dropped 0 bases, with 22 bases sitting between them. CDR3 length equals 19 residues. Germline V CDR1 and CDR2: SGDLS, YYNGEE. This record comes from a study of graft-versus-host responses after intestinal transplantation. At the level of the study: Following induction with anti-thymocyte globulin, all recipients were given tacrolimus and steroids for about 3 years.

Overall study results and limits: Where graft-donor T cell macrochimerism was present, patients had high graft-versus-host to host-versus-graft clonal ratios in allografts. GvH clonotypes were identified within recipient marrow, with a subset emerging first in ileum or blood. Circulating GvH clones peaking coincided with falling HvG clones soon after transplant.

Sequencing used PBMCs, obtained 255 days after intestinal transplant. The V gene is TRBV9, the J gene TRBJ1-3; TRBD1 might be the D (5 bases). This receptor was identified in a human patient who received an intestinal transplant, so some T cells may come from the graft donor. CDR3 protein: CASSERGWHSGGSGNTIYF. CDR3 coding DNA: TGTGCCAGCAGCGAGAGGGGTTGGCACAGTGGGGGCTCTGGAAACACCATATATTTT.